This T cell receptor (beta chain) was recorded in a study of shared clonotypes between healthy human individuals. Donors were healthy HIV-negative adults without recently reported acute infections or vaccinations. Genomic DNA from unsorted samples was obtained from around 88 million PBMCs (per sample). On this clone itself: A far larger clone is a single base away, which makes a read error likely.

Germline values: CDR1 SQVTM, CDR2 ANQGSEA. The length of the CDR3 is 13 residues. Sequenced by immunoSEQ multiplex PCR; TCRdb stores in-frame clones only, minus some. The table includes 75,000 to 100,000 clones, roughly half detected once. The chain carries TRBV29-1 and TRBJ2-5; a possible D gene is TRBD1 (6 bases). This clonotype originated in a woman in her 40s in good health. Some clones in this sample may be carry-over from other donors' samples. The sequencing sample was made of PBMCs. CDR3 loop: CGVDQGTQETQYF. The CDR3 DNA follows: TGCGGCGTTGATCAGGGGACCCAAGAGACCCAGTACTTC.